This T cell receptor (beta chain) was sequenced for a study of Ad26.COV2.S vaccination and SARS-CoV-2 variants. Study context: The vaccine Ad26.COV2.S was put into the muscle once, or twice with 56 days between.

Method: immunoSEQ multiplex PCR; TCRdb's copy keeps in-frame clones and lacks some. The sample yields a few hundred thousand clones, 88% seen once. This CDR3 is built from 17 residues. Germline trimming cut 3 bases from V and 2 bases from J; bases unmatched to any gene: 8. Germline CDR1 reads SEHNR; CDR2 reads FQNEAQ (reference sequence). Treatment noted: about 20 received Ad26.COV2.S at low or high dose, single or two shots; roughly five received placebo; per-sample allocation not given. Sampling occurred on day 63 after the first vaccine or placebo injection. The TCR was taken from a person between 18 and 59 years old who received the Ad26.COV2.S COVID-19 vaccine or a placebo. V and J are TRBV7-9 and TRBJ1-4, with 8 positions matching TRBD1. The sample here was peripheral blood, taken in a trial of Ad26.COV2.S vaccine versus placebo. The chain's CDR3 is CASSLTGDRHTNEKLFF. Written as DNA, the CDR3 is TGTGCCAGCAGCTTGACAGGGGACCGGCATACTAATGAAAAACTGTTTTTT.